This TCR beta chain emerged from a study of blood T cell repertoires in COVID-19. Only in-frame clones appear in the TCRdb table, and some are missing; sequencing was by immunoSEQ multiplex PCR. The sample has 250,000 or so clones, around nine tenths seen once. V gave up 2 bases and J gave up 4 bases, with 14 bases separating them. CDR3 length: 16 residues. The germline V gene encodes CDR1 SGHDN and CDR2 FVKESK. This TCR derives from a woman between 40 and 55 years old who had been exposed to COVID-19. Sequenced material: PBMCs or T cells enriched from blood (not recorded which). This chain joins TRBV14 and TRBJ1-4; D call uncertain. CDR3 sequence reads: CASSQSMSSFNEKLFF. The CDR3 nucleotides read TGTGCCAGCAGCCAATCCATGAGTTCATTTAATGAAAAACTGTTTTTT.